The next 6 T cell receptor beta chains were all read from a single sample in a study of Ad26.COV2.S vaccination and SARS-CoV-2 variants. Some clones are missing from TCRdb's copy, which holds only in-frame ones; the method was immunoSEQ multiplex PCR. The table shows hundreds of thousands of clones, with about 91% occurring only once. The specimen was peripheral blood, collected after recovery from COVID-19. All receptors come from a human donor who had recovered from COVID-19.

J is TRBJ1-2 and V is TRBV13, with 8 bases aligning to TRBD1. Germline V gene sequence: CDR1 PRHDT, CDR2 FYEKMQ (reference sequence). The CDR3 covers 16 residues. V lost 5 bases, J lost 2 bases, and 10 bases stayed unmatched. The CDR3 region has the DNA TGTGCCAGCAGCCAAGAGGGACAGGTGATAAACTATGGCTACACCTTC. Translating gives CASSQEGQVINYGYTF.

The sample holds one count of this clone. This chain connects TRBV4-1 to TRBJ1-3, with 7 bases aligning to TRBD1. Germline V gives CDR1 MGHRA, CDR2 YSYEKL. V lost 3 bases to trimming and J lost 1 base; unmatched junction nucleotides: 6. There are 16 residues in the CDR3. Written as DNA, the CDR3 is TGCGCCAGCAGCCAGGGAAGACAGGGATCTGGAAACACCATATATTTT. Its protein product is CASSQGRQGSGNTIYF.

V usage is TRBV7-9 and J usage is TRBJ1-2; tentatively, D is TRBD1 (6 bases). Germline assignment: CDR1 SEHNR and CDR2 FQNEAQ (reference sequence). V was trimmed by 6 bases and J by 3 bases, leaving 11 bases between them. The CDR3 covers 13 residues. This CDR3 reads CASSLGGYYGYTF. DNA for the CDR3: TGTGCCAGCAGTCTAGGGGGTTACTATGGCTACACCTTC.

The J gene is TRBJ1-1, the V gene TRBV5-6; no definite D call. This CDR3 contains 14 residues. Germline values: CDR1 SGHDT, CDR2 YYEEEE. The ends were cut back, 2 bases at V and 5 bases at J, with 13 bases in the middle. The CDR3 coding sequence is TGTGCCAGCAGCTTATCCAAGGGTTTGACTGAAGCTTTCTTT. This translates into CASSLSKGLTEAFF.

The CDR3 nucleotides read TGTGCCAGCAGCTTCGGGGGTTCGGACACTGAAGCTTTCTTT. Protein: CASSFGGSDTEAFF. The V and J genes are TRBV5-6 and TRBJ1-1, with D possibly matching TRBD1 (5 bases). The length of the CDR3 is 14 residues. CDR1 is SGHDT and CDR2 is YYEEEE in the germline V gene. The germline V and J ends were trimmed by 2 bases and 3 bases, with 11 bases remaining between them.

V is TRBV4-1 and J is TRBJ1-4; D unresolved. Trimming took 1 base from V and 8 from J, leaving 8 bases between them. The germline V gene has CDR1 MGHRA and CDR2 YSYEKL. The CDR3 sequence is 13 residues long. The CDR3 DNA sequence: TGCGCCAGCAGCCAAGTGATGAGAGAAAAACTGTTTTTT. It translates to CASSQVMREKLFF.